These 32 T cell receptor beta chains originate from one sample sequenced in a study of blood T cell repertoires in COVID-19. Sequenced by immunoSEQ multiplex PCR; TCRdb stores in-frame clones only, minus some. The sample yields over 25,000 clones, 60% to 85% seen once. The sequenced sample was peripheral blood. The receptors originated from an elderly man with active or convalescent COVID-19.

This clone was detected a few times. The chain combines TRBV7-6 with TRBJ2-4, with D maybe TRBD1 (6 bases). This CDR3 has 16 residues. V dropped 5 bases and J dropped 0 bases, with 14 bases sitting between them. Looked up from germline, CDR1 is SGHVS and CDR2 is FNYEAQ. The CDR3 spells CASSPGALGAKNIQYF. The CDR3 region has the DNA TGTGCCAGCAGCCCAGGGGCACTAGGAGCCAAAAACATTCAGTACTTC. The full variable domain, its missing parts supplied by reference TRBV7-6 and TRBJ2-4, is GAGVSQSPRYKVTKRGQDVALRCDPISGHVSLYWYRQALGQGPEFLTYFNYEAQQDKSGLPNDRFSAERPEGSISTLTIQRTEQRDSAMYRCASSPGALGAKNIQYFGAGTRLSVL.

There are a few counts of this clone. This chain uses TRBV7-8 with TRBJ2-5, with 8 bases that match TRBD2. With 4 bases clipped from V and 1 base from J, the junction kept 5 bases outside the gene matches. Per germline, CDR1 SGHVS and CDR2 FQNEAQ. The CDR3 spans 15 residues. The CDR3 loop is CASSSWTSRQETQYF. The CDR3 DNA reads as TGTGCCAGCAGCTCCTGGACTAGCCGCCAAGAGACCCAGTACTTC.

This rearrangement joins TRBV21-1 to TRBJ1-5. TRBV21-1 is labeled a pseudogene. The CDR3 runs 16 residues. The CDR3 reads CASSPPGEGMGQPQHF. CDR3 sequence (DNA): TGTGCCAGCAGCCCCCCCGGGGAAGGGATGGGTCAGCCCCAGCATTTT.

This chain connects TRBV7-2 to TRBJ2-7; D is ambiguous. This CDR3 spans 11 amino acids. From germline, CDR1 is SGHTA and CDR2 FQGNSA. Trimming removed 4 bases at V and 4 bases at J, with 5 bases between. The CDR3 DNA reads TGTGCCAGCAGCTCTATGTACGAGCAGTACTTC. As protein: CASSSMYEQYF.

The gene calls are TRBV21-1 and TRBJ2-3; TRBD1, the D gene given by the table, was not confirmed from the DNA. TRBV21-1 is recorded as a pseudogene. This CDR3 has 17 amino acids. The CDR3 loop reads CASSKALRDSLKDTQYF. In DNA form, the CDR3 reads TGTGCCAGCAGCAAAGCCTTAAGGGACAGCCTAAAAGATACGCAGTATTTT.

V is TRBV7-2 and J is TRBJ1-4; D is ambiguous. The CDR3 loop spans 13 amino acids. Germline lookup yields CDR1 SGHTA and CDR2 FQGNSA. V lost 3 bases to trimming and J lost 8 bases, with 10 bases between them. The CDR3 DNA follows: TGTGCCAGCAGCTTCGACACCTCGGAAAAACTGTTTTTT. It encodes CASSFDTSEKLFF. The full variable domain, in which reference TRBV7-2 and TRBJ1-4 provide the parts outside the CDR3, is GAGVSQSPSNKVTEKGKDVELRCDPISGHTALYWYRQSLGQGLEFLIYFQGNSAPDKSGLPSDRFSAERTGGSVSTLTIQRTQQEDSAVYLCASSFDTSEKLFFGSGTQLSVL.

The chain links TRBV11-2 to TRBJ1-3, with 9 bases fitting TRBD1. Unmatched junction bases numbered 8, after V lost 5 bases and J lost 3 bases. Per germline, CDR1 SGHAT and CDR2 FQNNGV. There are 16 residues in the CDR3. CDR3: CASSTLTGGLGNTIYF. In DNA form, the CDR3 reads TGTGCCAGCAGCACACTAACAGGGGGCCTTGGAAACACCATATATTTT.

V is TRBV4-1 and J is TRBJ2-2; 8 nucleotides line up with TRBD2. J lost 5 bases, V lost 4 bases, and 15 bases had no gene match. CDR1 MGHRA and CDR2 YSYEKL come from the germline V gene. The CDR3 totals 18 residues. CDR3 in amino acids: CASSPDEGRGARTGELFF. The CDR3 bases are TGCGCCAGCAGCCCAGACGAGGGGCGGGGGGCCAGGACCGGGGAGCTGTTTTTT.

The chain combines TRBV5-6 with TRBJ2-7; maybe TRBD1 (5 bases). The CDR3 length is 15 residues. Germline assignment: CDR1 SGHDT and CDR2 YYEEEE. Between the trimmed V and J ends, which lost 0 bases and 3 bases, there was a span of 13 bases. CDR3 nucleotide sequence: TGTGCCAGCAGCTTGGGTCCCAGGGCGAACTACGAGCAGTACTTC. Its protein is CASSLGPRANYEQYF.

The J gene is TRBJ2-3, the V gene TRBV9, with TRBD2 matching 8 bases. Unmatched junction bases numbered 11, after V lost 3 bases and J lost 2 bases. The CDR3 has 17 residues. CDR1 SGDLS and CDR2 YYNGEE come from the germline V gene. The CDR3 region is CASSGVLAGWDTDTQYF. CDR3 DNA sequence: TGTGCCAGCAGCGGAGTGTTAGCGGGGTGGGACACAGATACGCAGTATTTT.

This chain connects TRBV12-3 or TRBV12-4 to TRBJ1-3; D ambiguous. The length of the CDR3 is 13 residues. V shed 0 bases and J shed 4 bases, with 4 bases lying between them. The CDR3 loop reads CASSLAGGNTIYF. The CDR3 DNA reads as TGTGCCAGCAGTTTAGCTGGCGGAAACACCATATATTTT.

This clone was recorded a few times. V usage is TRBV19 and J usage is TRBJ2-1; 10 nucleotides match TRBD1. Germline CDR1 and CDR2: LNHDA and SQIVND (reference sequence). The CDR3 is made up of 15 amino acids. The V segment lost 6 bases and the J segment 4 bases; nucleotides outside the gene matches: 6. CDR3 loop: CASSFGQGVYNEQFF. For the CDR3, the DNA is TGTGCCAGTAGCTTCGGACAGGGGGTATACAATGAGCAGTTCTTC.

This clone was picked up a small number of times. This sequence joins TRBV20-1 and TRBJ2-7, with TRBD2 identical over 9 bases. Germline V CDR1 and CDR2: DFQATT, SNEGSKA (reference sequence). J lost 3 bases, V lost 3 bases, and 6 bases had no gene match. This CDR3 spans 14 amino acids. The CDR3 DNA is TGCAGTGCTAGTAAAAGCGGGGGGAACTACGAGCAGTACTTC. It specifies CSASKSGGNYEQYF.

The chain is built from TRBV9 and TRBJ2-7; 7 bases line up with TRBD1. Germline V lookup: CDR1 SGDLS, CDR2 YYNGEE. V lost 3 bases, J lost 0 bases, and 12 bases stayed unmatched. The CDR3 totals 17 residues. This CDR3 reads CASSDSRTGEPSYEQYF. The CDR3 bases are TGTGCCAGCAGCGACTCCCGGACAGGTGAGCCCTCCTACGAGCAGTACTTC.

This clone was seen a handful of times. The rearrangement uses TRBV11-2 and TRBJ2-7; D gene unclear. CDR3 length equals 13 residues. The V gene's germline CDR1 is SGHAT and CDR2 FQNNGV. V shed 2 bases and J shed 1 base, with 6 bases lying between them. CDR3 DNA: TGTGCCAGCAGCTTACAGGAATCCTACGAGCAGTACTTC. Its protein product is CASSLQESYEQYF.

This chain uses TRBV25-1 with TRBJ2-7; D not certain. CDR3 length: 12 amino acids. Between the trimmed V and J ends, which lost 10 bases and 7 bases, there was a span of 17 bases. The germline V gene has CDR1 MGHDK and CDR2 SYGVNS. The CDR3 region has the DNA TGTGCCATCAAAAAAACTTCAGGAGAGCAGTACTTC. This codes for CAIKKTSGEQYF.

This clone has a single count. The chain uses TRBV6-2 or TRBV6-3 and TRBJ1-1, with a possible D match to TRBD1 (6 bases). Trimming shortened V by 5 bases and J by 0 bases, and 10 bases separated the two germline ends. The CDR3 extends over 14 amino acids. The germline V gene encodes CDR1 MNHEY and CDR2 SVGEGT. DNA for the CDR3: TGTGCCAGCAGTCGGACAGAGATGAACACTGAAGCTTTCTTT. Protein sequence: CASSRTEMNTEAFF.

The chain employs TRBV5-4 and TRBJ2-7; 7 positions agree with TRBD1. Losses at the gene ends were 4 bases for V and 6 bases for J; bases not matched to a gene: 7. This CDR3 has 13 residues. Germline V CDR1 and CDR2: SGHNT, YYREEE (reference sequence). CDR3 in amino acids: CASSLIQGREQYF. The CDR3 coding sequence is TGTGCCAGCAGCCTTATACAGGGGCGCGAGCAGTACTTC.

The chain joins TRBV11-2 to TRBJ2-7, with 9 positions matching TRBD1. This CDR3 is built from 15 residues. V shed 6 bases, J shed 1 base, and the junction held 7 bases outside the gene matches. CDR1 SGHAT and CDR2 FQNNGV come from the germline V gene. CDR3 sequence reads: CASRRGGTGSYEQYF. The DNA of the CDR3 is TGTGCCAGCAGGCGAGGGGGGACAGGGTCCTACGAGCAGTACTTC.

The chain has TRBV28 and TRBJ2-1; 10 bases match TRBD2. V dropped 7 bases and J dropped 8; count of bases not matched to a gene: 14. Germline V lookup: CDR1 MDHEN, CDR2 SYDVKM. The length of the CDR3 is 16 residues. CDR3 region: CASMPIRLAGHHEQFF. CDR3 coding DNA: TGTGCCAGCATGCCGATAAGACTAGCGGGCCACCATGAGCAGTTCTTC.

V usage is TRBV4-3 and J usage is TRBJ2-7, with unresolved D. The CDR3 spans 13 residues. Germline CDR1 and CDR2: LGHNA and YSLEER. V lost 3 bases and J 3 bases, leaving 9 bases between the germline ends. This chain's CDR3 is CASSQARNYEQYF. In DNA form, the CDR3 reads TGCGCCAGCAGCCAGGCAAGAAACTACGAGCAGTACTTC.

This clone was counted only a few times. The V gene is TRBV7-6, the J gene TRBJ2-2, with 8 nucleotides matching TRBD1. Germline CDR1 and CDR2: SGHVS and FNYEAQ. There are 15 residues in the CDR3. V shed 4 bases, J shed 5 bases, and the junction held 6 bases outside the gene matches. CDR3 loop: CASSSATGGTGELFF. The CDR3, as DNA: TGTGCCAGCAGCTCTGCCACAGGGGGGACCGGGGAGCTGTTTTTT.

CDR3 sequence: CASKRGPSYNEQFF. Here the CDR3 DNA reads TGTGCCAGTAAACGCGGGCCCTCCTACAATGAGCAGTTCTTC. The rearrangement joins TRBV19 to TRBJ2-1, with D perhaps matching TRBD2 (5 bases). V lost 7 bases and J lost 0, with 10 bases in between. Per the germline V gene, CDR1 is LNHDA and CDR2 is SQIVND (reference sequence). The CDR3 covers 14 residues.

The V and J genes are TRBV7-2 and TRBJ2-7; 8 bases match TRBD2. The germline CDR1 and CDR2 sequences are SGHTA and FQGNSA. The trim removed 6 bases at V and 2 bases at J, leaving 6 bases unmatched. The CDR3 runs to 14 residues. CDR3 DNA: TGTGCCAGCAGTAGAAGTAGCGGGGCCTACGAGCAGTACTTC. Residues: CASSRSSGAYEQYF.

Regarding this clone: The junction does not match germline at one end; this may be a read error. V and J are TRBV7-9 and TRBJ2-7; 8 nucleotides match TRBD1. The CDR3 consists of 15 residues. The germline V gene encodes CDR1 SEHNR and CDR2 FQNEAQ (reference sequence). The CDR3 is CASSARTQTGAALRF. CDR3 nucleotides: TGTGCCAGCAGCGCCAGGACACAGACAGGGGCCGCCCTCCGCTTC.

This clone has a handful of counts. The chain combines TRBV6-2 or TRBV6-3 with TRBJ2-1; TRBD2 matches at 9 bases. V gave up 2 bases and J gave up 0 bases; unmatched junction bases: 11. Germline V CDR1 and CDR2: MNHEY, SVGEGT. This CDR3 has 19 residues. The CDR3 region has the DNA TGTGCCAGCAGTTACCGCCGACTAGCGGCAATCGGCTCCTACAATGAGCAGTTCTTC. It encodes CASSYRRLAAIGSYNEQFF.

The V gene is TRBV7-2, the J gene TRBJ1-6, with D perhaps TRBD1 (6 bases). Germline V lookup: CDR1 SGHTA, CDR2 FQGNSA. The length of the CDR3 is 14 residues. V was trimmed by 5 bases and J by 7 bases, leaving 12 bases between them. CDR3 protein: CASSLQGYNSPLHF. For the CDR3, the DNA is TGTGCCAGCAGCCTACAGGGTTACAATTCACCCCTCCACTTT.

This clone was recorded once. This chain joins TRBV5-8 and TRBJ1-6, with D unresolved. CDR3 length equals 16 residues. Germline values: CDR1 SGHTS, CDR2 YDEGEE. Trimming removed 1 base at V and 0 bases at J, with 8 bases between. The DNA of the CDR3 is TGTGCCAGCAGCTTGCGAGCGGGCTCCTATAATTCACCCCTCCACTTT. It codes for CASSLRAGSYNSPLHF.

The genes are TRBV27 and TRBJ2-7; 9 bases agree with TRBD1. CDR1 MNHEY and CDR2 SMNVEV come from the germline V gene (reference sequence). The CDR3 loop spans 15 amino acids. Germline trimming cut 4 bases from V and 2 bases from J; bases unmatched to any gene: 6. CDR3 residues: CASSSNRGLAYEQYF. In nucleotides, the CDR3 is TGTGCCAGCAGTTCCAACAGGGGGCTTGCCTACGAGCAGTACTTC.

The genes are TRBV2 and TRBJ1-1; TRBD1 matches 8 bases. V trimming: 6 bases; J trimming: 6 bases; junction bases outside the gene matches: 9. The CDR3 length is 14 residues. Germline loops: CDR1 SNHLY, CDR2 FYNNEI. CDR3 coding DNA: TGTGCCAGCAGAGTAACAGGGGGGAAGTCTGAAGCTTTCTTT. Protein sequence: CASRVTGGKSEAFF.

This clone was seen only a few times. The chain recombines TRBV4-3 with TRBJ1-6; no reliable D call. The V end lost 4 bases, the J end lost 7 bases, and 20 bases lay between the germline ends. CDR3 length equals 17 residues. Germline CDR1 is LGHNA and CDR2 is YSLEER. The CDR3 region is CASSPQIRGDGNSPLHF. CDR3 nucleotides: TGCGCCAGCAGCCCCCAAATCCGGGGAGACGGGAATTCACCCCTCCACTTT.

This clone came up a few times. The rearrangement links TRBV4-3 to TRBJ1-2; D call uncertain. The germline V gene has CDR1 LGHNA and CDR2 YSLEER. V lost 0 bases, J lost 8 bases, and 16 bases lay in between. This CDR3 spans 15 amino acids. CDR3 sequence (DNA): TGCGCCAGCAGCCAAGAGGGTCCCGTCGCGGGCGGCTACACCTTC. Translated: CASSQEGPVAGGYTF.